This T cell receptor beta chain was recovered during a study of shared clonotypes between healthy human individuals. General observations from the study: Clonotype sharing levels among donors were expected to vary with sequencing depth.

Generated by immunoSEQ multiplex PCR, the TCRdb table keeps only in-frame clones and is missing some. This sample yields approximately 980,000 clones, of which roughly 72% are seen a single time; about 1.5% belongs to the top ten. Notes on this clone: Antigen specificity is unknown.

This CDR3 is built from 14 residues. Between the trimmed V and J ends, which lost 5 bases and 5 bases, there was a span of 15 bases. Germline CDR1 ENHRY, CDR2 SYGVKD. This chain links TRBV10-3 with TRBJ2-5; D gene unclear. The sequence derives from a man aged 18 to 29 in good health. Material for sequencing was memory CD4+ T cells sorted from blood. Regarding subset: CD45RA-negative fraction. The DNA for the CDR3 is TGTGCCATCAGTTCGTCTGGGTCAGTGGAGACCCAGTACTTC. It is translated as CAISSSGSVETQYF.